A single sample is the source of the 6 T cell receptor beta chains below, sequenced in a study of early T cells in non-severe SARS-CoV-2 infection (dated by TCRdb to about 2021). The library relied on 5' RACE. Sequencing used a NextSeq 500. Using fastp trimming at Q25 and MiXCR clonotype assembly, TCRdb reanalyzed the public sequencing data and kept in-frame beta chains. When rows share a CDR3 protein, they turn into one entry using the most common DNA and genes. This sample gives under 140,000 distinct CDR3 sequences in total; roughly 13% of them show up just once. Approximately 4% of the sample is held by the ten biggest clonotypes. This material consisted of whole blood, taken at baseline. The receptors shown here come from an adult who was a healthcare worker with PCR-confirmed SARS-CoV-2 infection or an uninfected control (not recorded which).

The CDR3 region is CASSLGRGTGLNEKLFF. For the CDR3, the DNA is TGTGCCAGCAGCTTAGGCCGGGGGACAGGGTTGAATGAAAAACTGTTTTTT. The rearrangement joins TRBV7-9 to TRBJ1-4, with 9 nucleotides matching TRBD1. CDR1 and CDR2 (germline): SEHNR, FQNEAQ (reference sequence). Trimming cost V 1 base and J 5 bases; bases outside gene matches: 8. The CDR3 runs to 17 residues. Full variable domain (outside the CDR3, taken from reference TRBV7-9 and TRBJ1-4): DTGVSQNPRHKITKRGQNVTFRCDPISEHNRLYWYRQTLGQGPEFLTYFQNEAQLEKSRLLSDRFSAERPKGSFSTLEIQRTEQGDSAMYLCASSLGRGTGLNEKLFFGSGTQLSVL.

In its sample, this clonotype was seen many times. The V and J genes are TRBV20-1 and TRBJ1-4; D may be TRBD1 (5 bases). Germline V gene lookup returns CDR1 DFQATT and CDR2 SNEGSKA (reference sequence). Trimming removed 6 bases at V and 7 bases at J, with 9 bases between. The CDR3 runs 11 residues. CDR3 protein: CSAREVEKLFF. CDR3 coding DNA: TGCAGTGCCAGGGAAGTTGAAAAACTGTTTTTT.

This clonotype has only a few counts. The rearrangement links TRBV9 to TRBJ2-3; D is unclear. V was clipped by 2 bases and J by 0 bases, with 1 base between them. The CDR3 has 12 residues. Germline CDR1 and CDR2: SGDLS and YYNGEE. CDR3 region: CASSVSTDTQYF. Here the CDR3 DNA reads TGTGCCAGCAGCGTTAGCACAGATACGCAGTATTTT.

As for this clonotype: It is likely a read error, because the conserved phenylalanine at the end of the CDR3 is missing. The V and J genes are TRBV11-2 and TRBJ2-1; 13 nucleotides line up with TRBD2. With V trimmed by 5 bases and J by 4 bases, 5 bases remained unmatched. The germline V gene encodes CDR1 SGHAT and CDR2 FQNNGV. The CDR3 is made up of 16 amino acids. CDR3 sequence: CASSIRLAGGYNEQFY. The CDR3 DNA reads as TGTGCCAGCAGCATAAGACTAGCGGGAGGTTACAATGAGCAGTTCTAC.

This chain joins TRBV6-1 and TRBJ1-1; unclear D gene. This CDR3 is built from 14 residues. V was clipped by 4 bases and J by 3 bases, with 12 bases between them. Germline CDR1 is MNHNS and CDR2 is SASEGT. The CDR3 reads CASSVVGDHTEAFF. The DNA of the CDR3 is TGTGCCAGCAGTGTTGTAGGTGATCACACTGAAGCTTTCTTT.

This clonotype appeared many times. The chain recombines TRBV3-1 with TRBJ2-6; 7 nucleotides line up with TRBD1. The J segment lost 0 bases and the V segment lost 5 bases, leaving 10 bases of the junction unmatched. The germline CDR1 and CDR2 sequences are LGHDT and YNNKEL (reference sequence). The CDR3 contains 18 residues. The CDR3 DNA is TGTGCCAGCAGCAGCCGGGACAGAGCCCTCTCTGGGGCCAACGTCCTGACTTTC. Encoded protein: CASSSRDRALSGANVLTF. Together with reference TRBV3-1 and TRBJ2-6, the CDR3 gives the full variable domain: DTAVSQTPKYLVTQMGNDKSIKCEQNLGHDTMYWYKQDSKKFLKIMFSYNNKELIINETVPNRFSPKSPDKAHLNLHINSLELGDSAVYFCASSSRDRALSGANVLTFGAGSRLTVL.